The clone carrying this T cell receptor beta chain was picked up many times. Its antigen is unidentified. Germline CDR1 is SGHTA and CDR2 is FQGNSA. This CDR3 spans 17 amino acids. The V gene end was trimmed by 1 base and the J gene end by 1 base; junction bases not matched to a gene: 3. This entry is derived from a study of T cells after yellow fever vaccination. Study-wide results and limits: Weaker, the secondary response peaked sooner, at day 5 versus 15. Bulk-population clonotypes that are abundant could appear as contaminants in FACS-sorted repertoires. It was a small share of clonotypes that appeared in both CD4 and CD8 compartments.

Template-switching 5'RACE yielded the TCR cDNA; a universal primer site and UMIs were added in the process. Via MiXCR, TCRdb re-called the 5' RACE reads, giving one row per CDR3 protein. The sample consists of around 120,000 distinct CDR3 sequences, about 7.8% of them appearing once. The V gene is TRBV7-2, the J gene TRBJ2-2, with 10 bases identical to TRBD2. The sequenced sample was CD4+ T cells sorted from PBMCs, obtained roughly seven weeks after the first yellow fever vaccination. This TCR derives from a man in his late teens or twenties who received the YFV17D yellow fever vaccine. The CDR3 bases are TGTGCCAGCAGCTTAGGGGCTAGCGGGGGGAACACCGGGGAGCTGTTTTTT. It is translated as CASSLGASGGNTGELFF.